The present T cell receptor beta chain was sequenced within a study of cytomegalovirus exposure and HLA in healthy donors. Broader study findings: Later on, an analysis tied approximately 15,000 TCR beta sequences to HLA alleles at 0.05 false discovery rate.

Germline CDR1 MDHEN, CDR2 SYDVKM. Trimming took 5 bases from V and 6 from J; bases not matched to a gene: 6. This CDR3 is built from 15 residues. A note on this clone: Its antigen is unidentified.

The PCR was carried out with 60 Vbeta primers and 13 Jbeta primers. Clones were sequenced by immunoSEQ multiplex PCR, and TCRdb holds only the in-frame ones, with some missing. The table lists 150,000 or so clones, around 77% of them singletons. The sample consisted of PBMCs. The genes are TRBV28 and TRBJ1-4; 10 nucleotides match TRBD1. The clonotype originates from a male donor in good health and CMV-seropositive. This CDR3 reads CASSPGQGEYEKLFF. In nucleotides, the CDR3 is TGTGCCAGCAGTCCCGGACAGGGGGAGTATGAAAAACTGTTTTTT.